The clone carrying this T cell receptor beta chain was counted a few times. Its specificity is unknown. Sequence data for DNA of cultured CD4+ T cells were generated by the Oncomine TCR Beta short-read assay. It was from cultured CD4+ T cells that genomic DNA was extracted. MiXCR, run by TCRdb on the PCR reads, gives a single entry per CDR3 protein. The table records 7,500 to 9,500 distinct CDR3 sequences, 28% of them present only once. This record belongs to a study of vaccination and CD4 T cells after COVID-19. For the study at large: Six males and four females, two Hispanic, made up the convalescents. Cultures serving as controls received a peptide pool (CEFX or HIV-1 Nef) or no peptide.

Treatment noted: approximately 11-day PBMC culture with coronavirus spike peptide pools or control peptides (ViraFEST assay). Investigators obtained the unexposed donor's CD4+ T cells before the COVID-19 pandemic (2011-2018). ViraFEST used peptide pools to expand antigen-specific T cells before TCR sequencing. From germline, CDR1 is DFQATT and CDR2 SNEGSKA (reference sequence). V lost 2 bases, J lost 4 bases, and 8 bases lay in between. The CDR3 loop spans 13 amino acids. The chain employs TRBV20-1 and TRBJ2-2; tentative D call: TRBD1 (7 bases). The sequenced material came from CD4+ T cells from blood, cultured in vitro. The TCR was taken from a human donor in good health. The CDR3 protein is CSARQGGTGELFF. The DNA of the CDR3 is TGCAGTGCTAGACAGGGGGGCACCGGGGAGCTGTTTTTT.